This T cell receptor beta chain was sequenced in a study of monozygotic twins with inflammatory bowel disease. From the 5' RACE reads, TCRdb lists one entry per CDR3 protein and no DNA. The sample's table shows 400,000 or so distinct CDR3 sequences. Germline values: CDR1 SGHRS, CDR2 YFSETQ. CDR3 length: 15 amino acids. The J gene is TRBJ2-1, the V gene TRBV5-1; TCRdb gives TRBD1 as the D gene, but with no DNA this cannot be confirmed. This receptor was identified in a human donor with ulcerative colitis or Crohn's disease, or a healthy co-twin of an affected twin (not recorded which). Sequenced sample: blood. The chain's CDR3 is CASSLDPGGHNEQFF.